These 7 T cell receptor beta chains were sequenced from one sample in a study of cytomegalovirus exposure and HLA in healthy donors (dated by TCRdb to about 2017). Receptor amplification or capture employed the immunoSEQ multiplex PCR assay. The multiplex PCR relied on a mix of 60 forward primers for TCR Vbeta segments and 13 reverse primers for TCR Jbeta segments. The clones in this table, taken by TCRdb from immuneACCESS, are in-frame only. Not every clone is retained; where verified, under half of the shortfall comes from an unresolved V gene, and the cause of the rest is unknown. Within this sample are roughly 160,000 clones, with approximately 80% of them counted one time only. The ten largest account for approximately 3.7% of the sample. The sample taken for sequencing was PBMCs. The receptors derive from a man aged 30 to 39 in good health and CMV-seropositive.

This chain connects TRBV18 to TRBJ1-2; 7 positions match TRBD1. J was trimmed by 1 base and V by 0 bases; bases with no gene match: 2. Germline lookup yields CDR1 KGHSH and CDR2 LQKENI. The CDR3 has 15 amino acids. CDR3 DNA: TGTGCCAGCTCACCACCCGGGACAGTTAACTATGGCTACACCTTC. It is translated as CASSPPGTVNYGYTF.

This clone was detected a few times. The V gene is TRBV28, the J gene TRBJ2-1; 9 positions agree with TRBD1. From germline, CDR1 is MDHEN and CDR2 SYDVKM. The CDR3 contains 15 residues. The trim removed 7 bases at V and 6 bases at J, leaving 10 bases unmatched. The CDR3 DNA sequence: TGTGCCAGCAACTCCGGGACAGGGCAAGCCAATGAGCAGTTCTTC. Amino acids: CASNSGTGQANEQFF.

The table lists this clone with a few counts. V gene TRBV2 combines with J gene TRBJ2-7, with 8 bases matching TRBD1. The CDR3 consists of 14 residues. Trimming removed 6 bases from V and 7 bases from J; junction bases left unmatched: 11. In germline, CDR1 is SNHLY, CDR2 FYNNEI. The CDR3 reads CASRAGQGVREQYF. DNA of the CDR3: TGTGCCAGCAGAGCCGGACAGGGTGTGAGGGAGCAGTACTTC.

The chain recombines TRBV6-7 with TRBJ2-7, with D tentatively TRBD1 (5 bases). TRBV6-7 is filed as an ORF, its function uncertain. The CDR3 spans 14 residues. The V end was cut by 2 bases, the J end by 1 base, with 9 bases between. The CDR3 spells CASSYGRDSYEQYF. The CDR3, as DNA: TGTGCCAGCAGTTACGGCAGGGATTCCTACGAGCAGTACTTC.

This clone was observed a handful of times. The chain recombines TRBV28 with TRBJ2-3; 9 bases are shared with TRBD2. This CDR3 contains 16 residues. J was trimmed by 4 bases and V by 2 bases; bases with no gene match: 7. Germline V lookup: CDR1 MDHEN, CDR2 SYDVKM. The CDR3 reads CASSLERGTSPDTQYF. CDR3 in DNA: TGTGCCAGCAGTTTAGAAAGAGGGACTAGCCCAGATACGCAGTATTTT.

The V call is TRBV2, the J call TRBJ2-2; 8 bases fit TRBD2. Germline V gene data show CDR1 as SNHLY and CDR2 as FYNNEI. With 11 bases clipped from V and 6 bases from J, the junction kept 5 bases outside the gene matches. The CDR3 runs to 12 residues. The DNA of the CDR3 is TGTGCCCTATCGGGGGGGGCCGGGGAGCTGTTTTTT. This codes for CALSGGAGELFF.

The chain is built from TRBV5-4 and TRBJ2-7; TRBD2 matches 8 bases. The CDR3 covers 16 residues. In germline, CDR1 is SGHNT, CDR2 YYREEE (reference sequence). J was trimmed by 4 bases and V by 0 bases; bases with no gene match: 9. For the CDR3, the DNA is TGTGCCAGCAGCTTGGGGGTAGCGGGGACCCGTTACGAGCAGTACTTC. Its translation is CASSLGVAGTRYEQYF.